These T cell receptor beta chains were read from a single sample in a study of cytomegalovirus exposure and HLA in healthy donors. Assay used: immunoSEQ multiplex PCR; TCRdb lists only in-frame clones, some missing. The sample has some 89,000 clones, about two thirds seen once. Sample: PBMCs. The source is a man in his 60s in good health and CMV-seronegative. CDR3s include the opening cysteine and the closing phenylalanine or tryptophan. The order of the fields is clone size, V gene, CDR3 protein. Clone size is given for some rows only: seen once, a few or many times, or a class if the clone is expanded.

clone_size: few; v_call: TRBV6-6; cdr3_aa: CASSLQGYQPQHF
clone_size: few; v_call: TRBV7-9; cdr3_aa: CASSTTREGWGTDTQYF
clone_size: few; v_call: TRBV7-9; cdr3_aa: CASSLDRVEVTEAFF
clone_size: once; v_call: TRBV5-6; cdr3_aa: CASSLSQGPGEKLFF
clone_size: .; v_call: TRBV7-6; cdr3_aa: CASSLSSGTDTQYF
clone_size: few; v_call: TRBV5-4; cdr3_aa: CASSPGGRDSGNTIYF
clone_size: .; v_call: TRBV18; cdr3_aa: CASSPNSATNEKLFF
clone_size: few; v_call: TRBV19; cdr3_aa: CASSPGPAPNTEAFF
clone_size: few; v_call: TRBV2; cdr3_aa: CASSDLFLTGLPTEAFF
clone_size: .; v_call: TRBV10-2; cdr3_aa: CASSSLAGGWNEQFF
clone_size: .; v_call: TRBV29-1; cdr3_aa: CSVGWGTSGSIKNEQFF
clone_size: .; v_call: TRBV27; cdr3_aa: CASRGVAYEQYF
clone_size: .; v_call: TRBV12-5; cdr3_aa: CASGLDRGGTEAFF
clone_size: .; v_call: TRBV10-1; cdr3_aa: CASSEIGGNEQFF
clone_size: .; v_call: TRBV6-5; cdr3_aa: CASSYSARSTDTQYF
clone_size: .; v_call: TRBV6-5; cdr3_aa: CASSTQGVSYGYTF
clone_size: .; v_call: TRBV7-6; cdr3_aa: CASSLGGTGSYEQYF
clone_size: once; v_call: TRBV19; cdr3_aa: CASSSSGGTAYSYNEQFF
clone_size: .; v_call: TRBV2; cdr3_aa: CASRDRGMGGYTF
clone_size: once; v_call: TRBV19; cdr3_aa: CASSIERNWGGELFF
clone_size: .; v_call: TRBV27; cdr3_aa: CASSFRSRGSETQYF
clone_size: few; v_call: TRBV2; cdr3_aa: CASKPGQGGETQYF
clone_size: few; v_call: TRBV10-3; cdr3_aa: CAISGTRYEQYF
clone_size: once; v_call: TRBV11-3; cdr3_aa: CASSLGVAGDTQYF
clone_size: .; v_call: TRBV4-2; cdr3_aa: CASSQEPRDSPGEQYF
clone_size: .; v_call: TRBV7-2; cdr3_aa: CASSRLAGGPSSYNEQFF
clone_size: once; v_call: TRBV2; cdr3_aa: CASSRDRVGNQPQHF
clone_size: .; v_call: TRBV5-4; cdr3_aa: CASSYTGRSGDEQYF
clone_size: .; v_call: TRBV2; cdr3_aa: CASSENWGDEEETQYF
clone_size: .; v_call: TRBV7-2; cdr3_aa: CASSKGYTEAFF
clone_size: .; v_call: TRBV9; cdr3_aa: CASSVGGQRAQETQYF
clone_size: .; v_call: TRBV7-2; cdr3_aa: CASSLVGQGSFTEQFF
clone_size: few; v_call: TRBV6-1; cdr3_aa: CASSITQGTTEAFF
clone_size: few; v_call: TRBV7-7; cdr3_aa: CASSLNRQETQYF
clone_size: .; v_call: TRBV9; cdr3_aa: CASSVARGHSEKLFF
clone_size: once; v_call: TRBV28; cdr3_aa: CASRSGQRIGNTIYF
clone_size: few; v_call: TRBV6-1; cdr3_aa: CASSDRGLHNEQFF
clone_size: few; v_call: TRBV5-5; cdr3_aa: CASSSETSGGYEQYF
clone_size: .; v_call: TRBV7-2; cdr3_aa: CASSFLPAYEQYF
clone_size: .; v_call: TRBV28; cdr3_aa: CASSNPKDSSYEQYF
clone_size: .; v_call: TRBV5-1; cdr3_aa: CASSPLGGLNTEAFF
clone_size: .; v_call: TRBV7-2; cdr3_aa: CASSPDRGFTEKLFF
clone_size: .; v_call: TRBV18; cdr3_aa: CASSPATGYYGELFF
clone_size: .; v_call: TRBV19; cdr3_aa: CASSISLLAGGDRRETQYF
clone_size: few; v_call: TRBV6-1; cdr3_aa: CASSESLGTQYF
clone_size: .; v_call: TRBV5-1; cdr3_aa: CASSPRGTSGTSSYNEQFF
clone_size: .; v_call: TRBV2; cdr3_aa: CASKREGSSYEQYF
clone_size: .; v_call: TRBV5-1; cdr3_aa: CASSPVAGGLLDTQYF
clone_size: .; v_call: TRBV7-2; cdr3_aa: CASSLEYRDAFF
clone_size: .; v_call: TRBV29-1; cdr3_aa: CSVLAGSYNEQFF
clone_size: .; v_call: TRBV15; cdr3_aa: CATSPGGNYGYTF
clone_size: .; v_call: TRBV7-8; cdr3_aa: CASSFTATLGGYNEQFF
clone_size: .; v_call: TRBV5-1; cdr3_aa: CASSATGQGVATNEKLFF
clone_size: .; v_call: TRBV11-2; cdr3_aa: CASSLLAGGPVEQFF